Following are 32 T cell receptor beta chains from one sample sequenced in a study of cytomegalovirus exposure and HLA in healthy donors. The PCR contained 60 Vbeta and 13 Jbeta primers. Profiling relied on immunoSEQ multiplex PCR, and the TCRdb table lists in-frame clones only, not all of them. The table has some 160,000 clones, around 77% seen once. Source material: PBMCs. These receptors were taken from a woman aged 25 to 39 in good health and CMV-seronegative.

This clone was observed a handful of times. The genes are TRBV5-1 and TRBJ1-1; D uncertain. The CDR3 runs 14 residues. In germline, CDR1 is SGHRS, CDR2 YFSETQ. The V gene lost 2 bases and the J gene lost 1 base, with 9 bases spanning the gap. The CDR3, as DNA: TGCGCCAGCAGCTTAAATCAGGCGAACACTGAAGCTTTCTTT. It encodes CASSLNQANTEAFF.

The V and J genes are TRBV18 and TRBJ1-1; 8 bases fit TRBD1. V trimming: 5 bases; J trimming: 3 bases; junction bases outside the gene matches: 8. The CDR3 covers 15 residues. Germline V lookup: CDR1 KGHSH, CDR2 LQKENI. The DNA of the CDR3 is TGTGCCAGCTCAACTAGACAGGGGAGGGACACTGAAGCTTTCTTT. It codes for CASSTRQGRDTEAFF.

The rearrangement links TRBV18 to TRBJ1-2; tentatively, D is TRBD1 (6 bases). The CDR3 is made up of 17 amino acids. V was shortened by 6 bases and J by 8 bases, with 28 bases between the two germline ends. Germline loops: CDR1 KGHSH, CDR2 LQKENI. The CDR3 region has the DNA TGTGCCAGCTCCCCAGGAGGATCAGGGGTGGTGTCCGGGGGCTACACCTTC. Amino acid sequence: CASSPGGSGVVSGGYTF.

The CDR3 nucleotides read TGTGCCAGCAGTGAACACCTAGCGGGAGTGGAGACCCAGTACTTC. Protein sequence: CASSEHLAGVETQYF. The genes are TRBV2 and TRBJ2-5; 10 nucleotides match TRBD2. Per the germline V gene, CDR1 is SNHLY and CDR2 is FYNNEI. This CDR3 spans 15 amino acids. J was trimmed by 5 bases and V by 2 bases; bases with no gene match: 5.

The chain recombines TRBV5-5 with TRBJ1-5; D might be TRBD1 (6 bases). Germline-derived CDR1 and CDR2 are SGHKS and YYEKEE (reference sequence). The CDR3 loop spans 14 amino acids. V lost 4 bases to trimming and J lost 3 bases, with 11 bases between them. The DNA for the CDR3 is TGTGCCAGCAGCGCCGGGACAATCAATCAGCCCCAGCATTTT. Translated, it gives CASSAGTINQPQHF. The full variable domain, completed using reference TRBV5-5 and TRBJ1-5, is DAGVTQSPTHLIKTRGQQVTLRCSPISGHKSVSWYQQVLGQGPQFIFQYYEKEERGRGNFPDRFSARQFPNYSSELNVNALLLGDSALYLCASSAGTINQPQHFGDGTRLSIL.

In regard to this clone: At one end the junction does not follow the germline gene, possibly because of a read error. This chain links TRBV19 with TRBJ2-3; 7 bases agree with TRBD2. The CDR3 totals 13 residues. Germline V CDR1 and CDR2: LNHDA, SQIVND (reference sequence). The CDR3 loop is CASSQTSTDTQYF. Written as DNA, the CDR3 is TGTGCCAGTAGTCAGACTAGCACGGATACGCAGTATTTT.

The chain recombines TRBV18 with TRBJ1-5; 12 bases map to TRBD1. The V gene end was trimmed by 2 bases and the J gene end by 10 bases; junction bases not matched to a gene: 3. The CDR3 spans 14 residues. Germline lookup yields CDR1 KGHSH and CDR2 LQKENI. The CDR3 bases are TGTGCCAGCTCACCAGGGACAGGGGGCATTCCCCAGCATTTT. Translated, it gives CASSPGTGGIPQHF. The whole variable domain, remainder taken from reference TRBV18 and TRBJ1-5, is NAGVMQNPRHLVRRRGQEARLRCSPMKGHSHVYWYRQLPEEGLKFMVYLQKENIIDESGMPKERFSAEFPKEGPSILRIQQVVRGDSAAYFCASSPGTGGIPQHFGDGTRLSIL.

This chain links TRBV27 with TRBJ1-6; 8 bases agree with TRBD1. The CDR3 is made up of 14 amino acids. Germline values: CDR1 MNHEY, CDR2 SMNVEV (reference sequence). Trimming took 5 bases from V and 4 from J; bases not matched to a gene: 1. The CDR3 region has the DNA TGTGCCAGCAGTAGGACAGGGTATAATTCACCCCTCCACTTT. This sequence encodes CASSRTGYNSPLHF.

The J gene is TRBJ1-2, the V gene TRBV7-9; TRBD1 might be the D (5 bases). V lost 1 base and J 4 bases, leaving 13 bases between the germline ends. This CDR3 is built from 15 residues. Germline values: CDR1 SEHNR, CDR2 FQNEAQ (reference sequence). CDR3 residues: CASSLGGGLSYGYTF. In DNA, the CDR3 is TGTGCCAGCAGCTTAGGGGGGGGACTGTCCTATGGCTACACCTTC. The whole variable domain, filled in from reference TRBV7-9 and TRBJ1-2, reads DTGVSQNPRHKITKRGQNVTFRCDPISEHNRLYWYRQTLGQGPEFLTYFQNEAQLEKSRLLSDRFSAERPKGSFSTLEIQRTEQGDSAMYLCASSLGGGLSYGYTFGSGTRLTVV.

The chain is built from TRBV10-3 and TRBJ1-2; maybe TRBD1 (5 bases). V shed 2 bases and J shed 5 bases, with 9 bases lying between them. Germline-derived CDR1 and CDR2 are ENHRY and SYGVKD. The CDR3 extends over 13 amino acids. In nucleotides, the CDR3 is TGTGCCATCAGTGAGGGCGGGGGATATGGCTACACCTTC. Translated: CAISEGGGYGYTF.

The CDR3 DNA reads as TGTGCCAGCAACCAACTAGCGGATCCCTACGAGCAGTACTTC. Translating it yields CASNQLADPYEQYF. The chain combines TRBV2 with TRBJ2-7, with TRBD2 matching over 8 bases. The length of the CDR3 is 14 residues. V trimming: 7 bases; J trimming: 2 bases; junction bases outside the gene matches: 7. Germline loops: CDR1 SNHLY, CDR2 FYNNEI.

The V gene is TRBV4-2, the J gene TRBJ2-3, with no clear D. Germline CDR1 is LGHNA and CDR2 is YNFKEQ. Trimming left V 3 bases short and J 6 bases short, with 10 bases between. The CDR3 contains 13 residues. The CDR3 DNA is TGTGCCAGCAGCCACTCCAGACTGGATACGCAGTATTTT. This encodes CASSHSRLDTQYF.

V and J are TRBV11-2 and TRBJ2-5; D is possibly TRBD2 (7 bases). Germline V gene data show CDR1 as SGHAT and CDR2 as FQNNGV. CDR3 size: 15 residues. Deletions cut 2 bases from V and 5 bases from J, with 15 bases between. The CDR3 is CASSLRRGGRETQYF. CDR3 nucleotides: TGTGCCAGCAGCTTAAGGAGGGGGGGGAGGGAGACCCAGTACTTC.

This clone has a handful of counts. The CDR3 nucleotides are TGTGCCACGCGAAGCGGGAGGCAAGCCTACGAGCAGTACTTC. It specifies CATRSGRQAYEQYF. J is TRBJ2-7 and V is TRBV10-3, with 9 bases lining up with TRBD2. Germline V gives CDR1 ENHRY, CDR2 SYGVKD. After removal of 10 bases from V and 2 bases from J, the junction contained 9 bases not matched to a gene. The CDR3 loop spans 14 amino acids.

CDR3 DNA: TGCGCCAGCGGGCGGACAGGAGAGGCAGATACGCAGTATTTT. It translates to CASGRTGEADTQYF. The rearrangement joins TRBV5-1 to TRBJ2-3; 7 bases fit TRBD1. This CDR3 is built from 14 residues. With 7 bases clipped from V and 4 bases from J, the junction kept 9 bases outside the gene matches. The germline CDR1 and CDR2 sequences are SGHRS and YFSETQ.

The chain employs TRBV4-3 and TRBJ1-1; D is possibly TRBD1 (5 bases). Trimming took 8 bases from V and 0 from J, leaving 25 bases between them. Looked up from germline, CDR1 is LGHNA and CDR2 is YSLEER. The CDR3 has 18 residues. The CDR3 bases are TGCGCCAGCGGACACGTTGCCCCAACCCTTGGCATGAACACTGAAGCTTTCTTT. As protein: CASGHVAPTLGMNTEAFF.

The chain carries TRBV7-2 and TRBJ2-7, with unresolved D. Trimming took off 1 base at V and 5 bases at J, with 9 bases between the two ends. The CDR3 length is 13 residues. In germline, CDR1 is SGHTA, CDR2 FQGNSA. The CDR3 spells CASSLGLEDEQYF. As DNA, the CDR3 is TGTGCCAGCAGCTTAGGTCTCGAGGACGAGCAGTACTTC.

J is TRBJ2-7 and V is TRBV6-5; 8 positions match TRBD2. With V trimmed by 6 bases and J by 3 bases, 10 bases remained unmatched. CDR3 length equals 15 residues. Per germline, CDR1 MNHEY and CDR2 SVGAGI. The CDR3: CASSLSGGEVYEQYF. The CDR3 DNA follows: TGTGCCAGCAGCTTATCGGGGGGGGAGGTCTACGAGCAGTACTTC.

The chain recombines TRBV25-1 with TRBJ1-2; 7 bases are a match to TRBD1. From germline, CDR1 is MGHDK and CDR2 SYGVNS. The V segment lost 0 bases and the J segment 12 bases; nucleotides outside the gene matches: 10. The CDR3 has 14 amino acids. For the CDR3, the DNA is TGTGCCAGCAGTGAATATTACGGGACAGCCTCAGACACCTTC. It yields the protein CASSEYYGTASDTF.

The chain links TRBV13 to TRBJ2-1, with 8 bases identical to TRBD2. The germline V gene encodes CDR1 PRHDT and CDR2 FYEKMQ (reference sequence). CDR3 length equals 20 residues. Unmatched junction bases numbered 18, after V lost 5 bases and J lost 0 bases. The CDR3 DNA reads TGTGCCAGCAGCCCCCCAGGACTAGCCGCCCCCGTCAGCTCCTACAATGAGCAGTTCTTC. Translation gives CASSPPGLAAPVSSYNEQFF.

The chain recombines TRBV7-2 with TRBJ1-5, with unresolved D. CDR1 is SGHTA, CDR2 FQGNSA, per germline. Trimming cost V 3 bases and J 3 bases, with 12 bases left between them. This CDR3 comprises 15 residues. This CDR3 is CASSFTSPPNQPQHF. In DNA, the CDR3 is TGTGCCAGCAGCTTTACTTCACCCCCCAATCAGCCCCAGCATTTT.

The CDR3 nucleotides are TGCGCCAGCAGCTTGCGGTCGCCCCAAGAGACCCAGTACTTC. It specifies CASSLRSPQETQYF. V usage is TRBV5-1 and J usage is TRBJ2-5; D gene uncertain. CDR3 length: 14 residues. Germline assignment: CDR1 SGHRS and CDR2 YFSETQ. Trimming left V 1 base short and J 1 base short, with 8 bases between.

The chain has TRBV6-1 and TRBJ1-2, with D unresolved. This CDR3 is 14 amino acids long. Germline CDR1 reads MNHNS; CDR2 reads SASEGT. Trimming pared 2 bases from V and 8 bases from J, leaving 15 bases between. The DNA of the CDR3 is TGTGCCAGCAGTGAATCGGAGGGTTTTCGAGGCTACACCTTC. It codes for CASSESEGFRGYTF.

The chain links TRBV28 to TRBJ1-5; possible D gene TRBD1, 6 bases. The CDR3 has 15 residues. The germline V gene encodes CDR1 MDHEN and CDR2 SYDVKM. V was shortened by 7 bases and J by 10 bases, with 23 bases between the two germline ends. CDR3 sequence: CASTMPRGARVPQHF. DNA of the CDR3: TGTGCCAGCACCATGCCACGGGGGGCCCGTGTCCCCCAGCATTTT.

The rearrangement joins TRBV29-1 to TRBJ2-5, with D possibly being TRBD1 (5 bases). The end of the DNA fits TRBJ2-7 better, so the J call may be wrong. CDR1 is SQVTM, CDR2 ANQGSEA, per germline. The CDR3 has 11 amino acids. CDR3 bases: TGCAGCGTTGACACAGGCTACGAGCAGTACTTC. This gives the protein CSVDTGYEQYF.

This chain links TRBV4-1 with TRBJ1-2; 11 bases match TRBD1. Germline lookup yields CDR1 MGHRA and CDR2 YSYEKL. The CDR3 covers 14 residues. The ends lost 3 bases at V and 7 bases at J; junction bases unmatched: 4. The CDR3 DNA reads TGCGCCAGCAGCCATGCCGGGACAGGGGGTGGCTACACCTTC. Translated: CASSHAGTGGGYTF.

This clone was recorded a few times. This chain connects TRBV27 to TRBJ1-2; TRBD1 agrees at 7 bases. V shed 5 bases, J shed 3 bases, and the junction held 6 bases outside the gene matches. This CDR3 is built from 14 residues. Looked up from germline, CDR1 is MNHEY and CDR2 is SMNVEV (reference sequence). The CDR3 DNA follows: TGTGCCAGCAGTAACTCGGGACAGCACTATGGCTACACCTTC. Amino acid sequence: CASSNSGQHYGYTF.

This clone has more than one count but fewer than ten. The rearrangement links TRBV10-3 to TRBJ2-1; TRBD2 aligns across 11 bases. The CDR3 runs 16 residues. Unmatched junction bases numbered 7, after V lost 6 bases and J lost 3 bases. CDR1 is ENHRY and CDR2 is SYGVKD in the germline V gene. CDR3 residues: CAIRSTSGANYNEQFF. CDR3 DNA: TGTGCCATCAGATCGACTAGCGGGGCCAACTACAATGAGCAGTTCTTC.

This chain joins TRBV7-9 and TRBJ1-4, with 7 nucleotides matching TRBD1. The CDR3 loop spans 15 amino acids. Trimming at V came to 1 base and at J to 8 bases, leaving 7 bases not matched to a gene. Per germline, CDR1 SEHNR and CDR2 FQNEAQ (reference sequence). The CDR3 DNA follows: TGTGCCAGCAGCTTAGAGACAGGGCTCGGGGAAAAACTGTTTTTT. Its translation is CASSLETGLGEKLFF.

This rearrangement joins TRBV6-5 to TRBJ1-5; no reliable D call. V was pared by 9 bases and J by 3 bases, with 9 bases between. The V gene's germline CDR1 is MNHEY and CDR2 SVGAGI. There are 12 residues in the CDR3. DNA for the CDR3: TGTGCCAGGGCAGGATACAATCAGCCCCAGCATTTT. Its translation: CARAGYNQPQHF.

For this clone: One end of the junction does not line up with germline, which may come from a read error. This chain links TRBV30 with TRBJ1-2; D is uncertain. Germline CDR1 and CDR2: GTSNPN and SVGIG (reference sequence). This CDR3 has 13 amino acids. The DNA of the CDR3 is TGTGCCTGGAGTAGTCTGAGGACTTATGGCTACCCCTTC. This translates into CAWSSLRTYGYPF.

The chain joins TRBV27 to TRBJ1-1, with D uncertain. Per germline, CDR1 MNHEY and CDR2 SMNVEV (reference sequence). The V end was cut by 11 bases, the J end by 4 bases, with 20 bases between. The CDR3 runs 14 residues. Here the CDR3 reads CARYRVPTGTEAFF. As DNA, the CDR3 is TGTGCCCGCTACCGGGTCCCGACGGGCACTGAAGCTTTCTTT.